The next 14 T cell receptor beta chains were all read from a single sample in a study of blood T cell repertoires in COVID-19. Libraries were prepared by immunoSEQ multiplex PCR; TCRdb keeps only in-frame clonotypes and omits some of them. This table has about 44,000 clones, 82% appearing once. Sequencing used peripheral blood. The receptors derive from a woman aged 70-85 years with acute or convalescent COVID-19.

This chain uses TRBV18 with TRBJ1-1; D is perhaps TRBD1 (5 bases). CDR3 length: 13 residues. Germline-derived CDR1 and CDR2 are KGHSH and LQKENI. V lost 10 bases, J lost 1 base, and 13 bases lay in between. The CDR3 spells CATSGQKNTEAFF. CDR3 DNA: TGTGCCACCTCCGGACAAAAGAACACTGAAGCTTTCTTT.

The genes are TRBV10-3 and TRBJ1-1, with 7 positions matching TRBD1. The CDR3 is 14 amino acids. The germline V gene encodes CDR1 ENHRY and CDR2 SYGVKD. Germline trimming cut 4 bases from V and 1 base from J; bases unmatched to any gene: 3. This CDR3 reads CAISGQGGNTEAFF. CDR3 nucleotide sequence: TGTGCCATCAGTGGACAGGGCGGGAACACTGAAGCTTTCTTT.

The chain has TRBV27 and TRBJ2-2; 7 bases map to TRBD1. CDR1 is MNHEY, CDR2 SMNVEV, per germline (reference sequence). V lost 4 bases and J lost 2; bases outside the gene matches: 7. The CDR3 loop spans 16 amino acids. The CDR3 nucleotides are TGTGCCAGCAGTTACCTGACAGGGTTCAACACCGGGGAGCTGTTTTTT. This gives the protein CASSYLTGFNTGELFF.

This chain joins TRBV19 and TRBJ2-1, with 11 nucleotides matching TRBD2. Germline lookup yields CDR1 LNHDA and CDR2 SQIVND (reference sequence). The CDR3 consists of 21 residues. V shed 1 base and J 5 bases; nucleotides not matched to a gene: 19. The CDR3 sequence is CASSIGDGGLAVTVGHNEQFF. In nucleotides, the CDR3 is TGTGCCAGTAGTATAGGGGATGGGGGACTAGCGGTAACGGTGGGCCACAATGAGCAGTTCTTC.

The chain couples TRBV18 to TRBJ1-1; D is unresolved. The germline V and J ends were trimmed by 2 bases and 3 bases, with 13 bases remaining between them. This CDR3 is built from 15 residues. Germline assignment: CDR1 KGHSH and CDR2 LQKENI. This CDR3 is CASSPSEAWDTEAFF. The CDR3 DNA is TGTGCCAGCTCACCATCGGAGGCGTGGGACACTGAAGCTTTCTTT. Full variable domain (rest looked up from reference TRBV18 and TRBJ1-1): NAGVMQNPRHLVRRRGQEARLRCSPMKGHSHVYWYRQLPEEGLKFMVYLQKENIIDESGMPKERFSAEFPKEGPSILRIQQVVRGDSAAYFCASSPSEAWDTEAFFGQGTRLTVV.

The chain couples TRBV28 to TRBJ1-5, with D possibly matching TRBD1 (6 bases). Germline-derived CDR1 and CDR2 are MDHEN and SYDVKM. The V gene lost 7 bases and the J gene lost 4 bases, with 17 bases spanning the gap. The CDR3 contains 15 residues. In DNA, the CDR3 is TGTGCCAGCACCCTTAGGGGGGGAGGAAATCAGCCCCAGCATTTT. This encodes CASTLRGGGNQPQHF.

This chain joins TRBV6-2 or TRBV6-3 and TRBJ1-5; TRBD1 agrees at 7 bases. The germline V gene has CDR1 MNHEY and CDR2 SVGEGT. The trim removed 4 bases at V and 0 bases at J, leaving 12 bases unmatched. The CDR3 is 18 residues long. The CDR3 nucleotides are TGTGCCAGCAGTTCCGACAGGGAGACGGGTGTTAGCAATCAGCCCCAGCATTTT. Encoded protein: CASSSDRETGVSNQPQHF.

Written as DNA, the CDR3 is TGTGCCAGCAGGAGGGACAGTAATTCACCCCTCCACTTT. It specifies CASRRDSNSPLHF. J is TRBJ1-6 and V is TRBV7-9; 7 bases fit TRBD1. CDR3 size: 13 residues. The junction had 2 bases not matched to a gene; V was cut back by 6 bases and J by 6 bases. Germline loops: CDR1 SEHNR, CDR2 FQNEAQ (reference sequence).

This sequence joins TRBV5-1 and TRBJ1-4; the D is unclear. Germline V gene lookup returns CDR1 SGHRS and CDR2 YFSETQ. The CDR3 consists of 14 residues. The V and J ends lost 1 base and 4 bases respectively, with 8 bases between them. DNA of the CDR3: TGCGCCAGCAGCTTGTTGGAGGGTAATGAAAAACTGTTTTTT. It encodes CASSLLEGNEKLFF.

This chain connects TRBV3-1 (or the pseudogene TRBV3-2) to TRBJ1-4; the D is unclear. Germline CDR1 and CDR2: LGHDT and YNNKEL (reference sequence). The CDR3 is 18 residues long. V was cut by 4 bases and J by 0 bases, with 18 bases left in between. This CDR3 reads CASSRGIFQSATNEKLFF. The CDR3 DNA is TGTGCCAGCAGCCGCGGGATTTTTCAAAGTGCAACTAATGAAAAACTGTTTTTT.

This clone was seen just once. The chain links TRBV27 to TRBJ1-6; no reliable D call. The CDR3 consists of 14 residues. V was clipped by 2 bases and J by 7 bases, with 9 bases between them. Germline values: CDR1 MNHEY, CDR2 SMNVEV (reference sequence). Here the CDR3 DNA reads TGTGCCAGCAGTTTACCCCTCTTGAATTCACCCCTCCACTTT. Amino acids: CASSLPLLNSPLHF.

The V call is TRBV20-1, the J call TRBJ1-1; TRBD1 is a possible D gene (5 bases). CDR3 size: 11 residues. CDR1 and CDR2 from the germline V gene are DFQATT and SNEGSKA (reference sequence). V dropped 6 bases and J dropped 3 bases, with 8 bases sitting between them. CDR3 bases: TGCAGTGCCCCGGGGGACACTGAAGCTTTCTTT. Translation gives CSAPGDTEAFF.

The chain joins TRBV7-2 to TRBJ2-7; TRBD2 agrees at 7 bases. V gave up 4 bases and J gave up 3 bases; unmatched junction bases: 9. CDR3 size: 15 residues. Per the germline V gene, CDR1 is SGHTA and CDR2 is FQGNSA. CDR3 residues: CASSSRSAGDYEQYF. CDR3 sequence (DNA): TGTGCCAGCAGCTCCCGTAGCGCGGGAGACTACGAGCAGTACTTC.

This sequence joins TRBV18 and TRBJ2-7, with D possibly matching TRBD2 (5 bases). Germline lookup yields CDR1 KGHSH and CDR2 LQKENI. The CDR3 runs to 13 residues. With 5 bases removed from V and 6 bases from J, the gap between germline ends came to 14 bases. The CDR3 loop reads CASSVQGGREQYF. The CDR3 DNA reads as TGTGCCAGCTCAGTACAAGGCGGGCGCGAGCAGTACTTC.